This record concerns one T cell receptor beta chain sequence. This entry is derived from a study of radiotherapy plus CTLA-4 blockade in lung cancer. The V end lost 5 bases, the J end lost 9 bases, and 14 bases lay between the germline ends. The CDR3 consists of 14 residues. In germline, CDR1 is MRHNA, CDR2 SNTAGT. Using immunoSEQ multiplex PCR, the repertoire was profiled, and TCRdb retains in-frame clones only, with some absent. The sample includes about 97,000 clones, approximately 75% of them seen just once. The chain carries TRBV6-4 and TRBJ1-6, with no clear D. The sequence was obtained from a human donor with non-small cell lung cancer who had a partial response to radiotherapy plus ipilimumab. Some clones in this sample may be carry-over from other donors' samples. Sequencing used peripheral blood, obtained from a patient treated with radiotherapy plus ipilimumab. This CDR3 is CASSSDGMGSPLHF. Here the CDR3 DNA reads TGTGCCAGCAGTTCGGACGGGATGGGTTCACCCCTCCACTTT.